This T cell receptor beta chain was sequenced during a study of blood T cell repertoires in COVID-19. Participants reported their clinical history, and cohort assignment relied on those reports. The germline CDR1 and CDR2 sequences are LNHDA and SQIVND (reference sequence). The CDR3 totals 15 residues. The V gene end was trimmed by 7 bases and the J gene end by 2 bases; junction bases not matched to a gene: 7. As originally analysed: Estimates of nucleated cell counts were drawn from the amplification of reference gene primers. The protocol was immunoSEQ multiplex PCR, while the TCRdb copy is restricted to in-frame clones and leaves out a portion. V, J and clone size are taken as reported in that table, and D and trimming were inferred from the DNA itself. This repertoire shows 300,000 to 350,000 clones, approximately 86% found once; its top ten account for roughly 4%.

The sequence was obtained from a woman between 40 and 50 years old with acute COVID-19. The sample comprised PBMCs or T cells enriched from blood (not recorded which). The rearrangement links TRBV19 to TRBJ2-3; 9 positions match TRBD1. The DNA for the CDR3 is TGTGCCAGTATGCGGGGACAGGGCTACACAGATACGCAGTATTTT. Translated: CASMRGQGYTDTQYF.